The clone carrying this T cell receptor (beta chain) was picked up a small number of times. What it recognizes is unknown. TCRdb re-called the 5' RACE reads through MiXCR, storing one row per CDR3 protein. The table records hundreds of thousands of distinct CDR3 sequences, roughly an eighth of them present only once. This record belongs to a study of T-cell memory formation after mild COVID-19. General study points: Pre-infection memory held some responding clones, suggesting pre-existing cross-reactive T cells responded. Confirmation was lacking for SARS-CoV-2 specificity of second-wave clones that peaked on day 37.

V shed 2 bases and J 7 bases; nucleotides not matched to a gene: 4. The germline CDR1 and CDR2 sequences are MNHEY and SVGAGI. The CDR3 has 14 residues. Sequences were obtained from PBMCs or a T cell subset sorted from them (not recorded which). The rearrangement uses TRBV6-5 and TRBJ2-1; 8 bases are a match to TRBD1. This TCR came from a man between 18 and 35 years old who had mild COVID-19 (a few samples of this study predate the infection). Cell type and time point are not known. Here the CDR3 DNA reads TGTGCCAGCAGTTACAGGACAGGGACGAATGAGCAGTTCTTC. Its protein product is CASSYRTGTNEQFF.